Listed here are 2 T cell receptor beta chains from one sample, sequenced in a study of blood T cell repertoires in COVID-19. Assay: immunoSEQ multiplex PCR; the TCRdb copy retains only in-frame clones and omits some. Of 120,000 or so clones in the sample, around 80% were seen once. Material: peripheral blood. The receptors here all came from a man aged 65 to 79 with acute or convalescent COVID-19.

CDR3 nucleotides: TGTCCCCGGGCCCCAGGGGCCTCTGGAAACACCATATATTTT. This codes for CPRAPGASGNTIYF. The chain is built from TRBV5-3 and TRBJ1-3; D might be TRBD1 (6 bases). TRBV5-3 is treated as an ORF (open reading frame) with a function not yet certain. CDR3 size: 14 residues.

The chain is built from TRBV18 and TRBJ2-3; 10 bases are shared with TRBD2. V lost 4 bases and J lost 1; bases outside the gene matches: 2. The V gene's germline CDR1 is KGHSH and CDR2 LQKENI. The CDR3 spans 15 residues. The CDR3 spells CASSLAGGRTDTQYF. As DNA, the CDR3 is TGTGCCAGCTCACTAGCGGGGGGCCGCACAGATACGCAGTATTTT.